This T cell receptor (beta chain) was identified during a study of metastatic and nonmetastatic thyroid tumors (dated by TCRdb to the early 2020s). About the full investigation: The researchers compared repertoires between peripheral blood samples and tumor or nodule tissue samples from patients with malignant or benign thyroid disease. Beyond this particular receptor, the publication reports: In both blood and tumor samples, malignant tumors were reported to have significantly higher TCR beta diversity than benign nodules.

Libraries came from PCR. Sequencing took place on an Illumina HiSeq 4000. The TCR beta-chain CDR3 region of each patient was profiled by high-throughput sequencing. From the authors' description of their analysis: Drawing on CDR3 differences between clinicopathological groups, the researchers built a classifier meant to tell apart patients with distant-metastatic papillary thyroid cancer. Repertoire diversity was assessed with the Shannon index, and tumor-blood repertoire similarity with the Morisita-Horn index. The public reads were run again by TCRdb, first through fastp at Q25 and then through MiXCR, and only productive beta chains were kept. Here the V and J calls rest on TCRdb's processing, not on the authors' analysis. The sample data list approximately 9,600 clones, and about a third of these were observed just once. The ten largest clones capture around 5% of the sample. Taken from cysteine to phenylalanine, the CDR3 has 14 residues. The sequence is cut down to CDR3 DNA, 42 bases in frame from base 1. Unmatched junction bases come to 4, with V trimmed by 4 bases and J by 3 bases.

A remark on this clone: No cognate antigen has been identified for it. The record has no base qualities; no much larger clone is one base away.

Before undergoing thyroid surgery, none of the patients had been given any kind of treatment. Using T-cell receptor beta sequencing, the researchers looked back retrospectively at clinical samples from patients, gathered between about 2012 and 2018. The chain is assembled from TRBV12-3 or TRBV12-4 and TRBJ2-3; TRBD1 lines up with 7 middle nucleotides. Sequencing was carried out using tumor tissue. This clonotype originated in a female donor with papillary thyroid cancer or a benign thyroid nodule (not recorded which). Some clones in this sample may be carry-over from other donors' samples. The CDR3 reads as follows: CASSSWDSTDTQYF. The DNA sequence follows: TGTGCCAGCAGTTCCTGGGACAGTACAGATACGCAGTATTTT.